The clone carrying this T cell receptor beta chain showed up just a few times. The data derive from a study of blood T cell repertoires in COVID-19. Overall study: Samples taken during acute and convalescent COVID-19 were collected in the United States, Italy and Spain. Nucleic acid was either cDNA or gDNA, and it came from T cells, B-cell-depleted T cells, or PBMCs.

In the source study's methods: Estimation of nucleated cell counts relied on the amplification of reference gene primers. The data were produced by immunoSEQ multiplex PCR, yet TCRdb's version contains in-frame clones alone and is incomplete. The V and J calls and clone size come from that table; D and trimming were worked out from the DNA. The data contain around 26,000 clones, around nine tenths of them singletons. The germline gives CDR1 MNHEY, CDR2 SVGEGT. The CDR3 contains 16 residues. The ends lost 6 bases at V and 0 bases at J; junction bases unmatched: 6. This receptor was taken from a human donor with active COVID-19. The donor label of this sample is uncertain. The source material was peripheral blood. This sequence joins TRBV6-2 or TRBV6-3 and TRBJ2-1, with 9 bases fitting TRBD2. CDR3 region: CASSKYSGSSYNEQFF. CDR3 nucleotide sequence: TGTGCCAGCAGCAAATATAGCGGGAGCTCCTACAATGAGCAGTTCTTC.